The 22 T cell receptor beta chains below come from one sample, sequenced in a study of tumor and adjacent non-tumor tissue in lung cancer. A modified ARM-PCR protocol with three rounds of nested PCR amplified TCRbeta. TCRdb recomputed calls from the multiplex PCR reads with MiXCR, one row per CDR3 protein. The sample includes 40,000 or so distinct CDR3 sequences, about three fifths seen only once; the top ten take roughly 44%. The template was RNA from unsorted bulk tissue. Distant lung tissue was collected more than 3 cm away from the tumor edge. Material: distant non-tumor lung tissue. Receptors were obtained from a man aged 50 or older with non-small cell lung cancer.

Regarding this clonotype: The CDR3 ends on some other residue instead of the conserved phenylalanine or tryptophan, so this is likely a read error. This chain connects TRBV24-1 to TRBJ1-5; no firm D call. The length of the CDR3 is 15 residues. V was shortened by 4 bases and J by 6 bases, with 15 bases between the two germline ends. From germline, CDR1 is KGHDR and CDR2 SFDVKD. The CDR3 protein is CATSDPLRPIQPQHL. CDR3 DNA sequence: TGTGCCACCAGTGACCCTCTCCGTCCCATTCAGCCCCAGCATCTT.

This clonotype was counted between two and nine times. A much larger clone differs from this one at a single base, so this may be a read error. This sequence joins TRBV6-5 and TRBJ2-1; maybe TRBD2 (5 bases). Germline values: CDR1 MNHEY, CDR2 SVGAGI. The CDR3 runs 15 residues. The chain's CDR3 is CASSRTGISYNEQLF. As DNA, the CDR3 is TGTGCCAGCAGCCGGACTGGAATCTCCTACAATGAGCAGCTCTTC.

The sample holds one count of this clonotype. This may be a read error: a much more frequent sequence differs by one nucleotide. The J gene is TRBJ2-5, the V gene TRBV7-9; 9 bases align to TRBD2. The CDR3 covers 15 residues. CDR1 and CDR2 (germline): SEHNR, FQNEAQ (reference sequence). V trimming: 5 bases; J trimming: 4 bases; junction bases outside the gene matches: 8. CDR3: CASSLGLAVRETQYF. The CDR3 coding sequence is TGTGCCAGCAGCCTGGGACTAGCAGTACGAGAGACCCAGTACTTC.

A word on this clonotype: One end of the junction is discordant with germline, which a read error may explain. This chain connects TRBV29-1 to TRBJ2-5, with 8 positions matching TRBD1. The CDR3 extends over 12 amino acids. Germline assignment: CDR1 SQVTM and CDR2 ANQGSEA. CDR3 sequence: CSVERTGETQYF. The CDR3 DNA reads as TGTAGCGTTGAAAGGACAGGGGAGACCCAGTACTTC.

The gene calls are TRBV28 and TRBJ2-4; no reliable D call. The germline CDR1 and CDR2 sequences are MDHEN and SYDVKM. Trimming took off 7 bases at V and 3 bases at J, with 10 bases between the two ends. There are 13 residues in the CDR3. This CDR3 is CASTDIVKNIQYF. The CDR3 DNA is TGTGCCAGCACAGACATAGTCAAAAACATTCAGTACTTC.

In its sample, this clonotype was seen a few times. Since a much larger clone is just one base distant, this may be a read error. The chain links TRBV10-2 to TRBJ2-1; D is unclear. CDR1 and CDR2 from the germline V gene are WSHSY and SAAADI. The ends were cut back, 8 bases at V and 12 bases at J, with 8 bases in the middle. The CDR3 length is 9 residues. The CDR3 region has the DNA TGCGCCAGCGGATGGGGGCAGTTCTTC. Translated: CASGWGQFF.

As regards this clonotype: One base away lies a much larger clone, so this may be a sequencing read error. This sequence joins TRBV6-5 and TRBJ2-5; the D call may be TRBD1 or TRBD2 (5 bases each). Looked up from germline, CDR1 is MNHEY and CDR2 is SVGAGI. The CDR3 contains 12 residues. The CDR3 nucleotides read TGTGCCAGCAGTCACGATCCGGGGACCCAGCACTTC. Protein product: CASSHDPGTQHF.

Comments on this clonotype: A much larger clone lies a single base off, so this may be a read error. CDR3 bases: TGTGCCACCGGCTGCCCCTCCTACAATGAGCAGTTCTTC. Its translation: CATGCPSYNEQFF. The chain uses TRBV24-1 and TRBJ2-1; D ambiguous. The CDR3 is made up of 13 amino acids. V lost 9 bases to trimming and J lost 0 bases, with 8 bases between them. Per germline, CDR1 KGHDR and CDR2 SFDVKD.

Comment on this clonotype: At one boundary the junction diverges from the germline segment, which might be a read error. The DNA of the CDR3 is TGTGCCAGCAGTCAGGACAGGGGCTTCCCCTGCGAGCAGCATTTC. Its protein product is CASSQDRGFPCEQHF. This chain uses TRBV11-1 with TRBJ2-7; 9 positions match TRBD1. The CDR3 is made up of 15 amino acids. In germline, CDR1 is SGHAT, CDR2 FQDESV (reference sequence). Full variable domain (remainder filled in from reference TRBV11-1 and TRBJ2-7): EAEVAQSPRYKITEKSQAVAFWCDPISGHATLYWYRQILGQGPELLVQFQDESVVDDSQLPKDRFSAERLKGVDSTLKIQPAELGDSAMYLCASSQDRGFPCEQHFGPGTRLTVT.

V gene TRBV7-9 combines with J gene TRBJ1-1; D possibly corresponds to TRBD1 (5 bases). Germline lookup yields CDR1 SEHNR and CDR2 FQNEAQ (reference sequence). This CDR3 has 16 residues. V gave up 8 bases and J gave up 7 bases, with 26 bases separating them. CDR3 protein: CASHTDRGPLSHEAFF. The CDR3, as DNA: TGTGCCAGCCATACTGACCGGGGACCTTTGAGCCATGAAGCTTTCTTT.

This clonotype was seen a few times. A much larger clone lies one base from this, so it may be a read error. The rearrangement links TRBV12-3 or TRBV12-4 to TRBJ2-5; possible D gene TRBD2, 7 bases. The CDR3 loop spans 14 amino acids. V was trimmed by 7 bases and J by 1 base, leaving 13 bases between them. The DNA of the CDR3 is TGTGCCAGCACTTTGAGGGGGGGCCAAGAGACCCAGTACTTC. As protein: CASTLRGGQETQYF.

As concerns this clonotype: At one boundary the junction diverges from the germline segment, which might be a read error. The rearrangement uses TRBV24-1 and TRBJ2-2, with 8 bases lining up with TRBD1. From germline, CDR1 is KGHDR and CDR2 SFDVKD. This CDR3 is built from 15 residues. CDR3 region: CATSGLDRDTGELFF. In DNA, the CDR3 is TGTGCCACCAGTGGTTTGGACAGGGACACCGGGGAGCTCTTTTTT.

This sequence joins TRBV6-1 and TRBJ2-1; TRBD1 is a possible D gene (5 bases). The V end lost 8 bases, the J end lost 5 bases, and 13 bases lay between the germline ends. The germline CDR1 and CDR2 sequences are MNHNS and SASEGT. CDR3 length: 13 residues. CDR3 residues: CASYNRGNNEQFF. CDR3 DNA sequence: TGTGCCAGCTACAATAGGGGAAACAATGAGCAGTTCTTC.

This clonotype was counted many times. V and J are TRBV5-1 and TRBJ2-2; 7 nucleotides align to TRBD1. The V gene end was trimmed by 4 bases and the J gene end by 2 bases; junction bases not matched to a gene: 5. Germline V gives CDR1 SGHRS, CDR2 YFSETQ. The CDR3 has 15 amino acids. In DNA form, the CDR3 reads TGCGCCAGCAGCACGGGACAGCGCAACACCGGGGAGCTGTTTTTT. This sequence encodes CASSTGQRNTGELFF.

Details on this clonotype: The junction does not match germline at one end; this may be a read error. This CDR3 reads CASRPGLTGDIFSYGQYF. CDR3 bases: TGTGCCAGCAGGCCTGGACTAACGGGAGATATTTTCTCCTACGGGCAGTACTTC. The rearrangement joins TRBV11-2 to TRBJ2-7; D is possibly TRBD2 (6 bases). The germline V gene encodes CDR1 SGHAT and CDR2 FQNNGV. CDR3 length: 18 residues. Supplemented by reference TRBV11-2 and TRBJ2-7, the full variable domain reads EAGVAQSPRYKIIEKRQSVAFWCNPISGHATLYWYQQILGQGPKLLIQFQNNGVVDDSQLPKDRFSAERLKGVDSTLKIQPAKLEDSAVYLCASRPGLTGDIFSYGQYFGPGTRLTVT.

As concerns this clonotype: One end of the junction is discordant with germline, which a read error may explain. The CDR3 spells CASSPGTTRNEQFF. As DNA, the CDR3 is TGCGCCAGCAGCCCCGGGACTACTCGGAATGAGCAGTTCTTC. The chain uses TRBV5-4 and TRBJ2-1; 7 bases align to TRBD2. CDR1 is SGHNT, CDR2 YYREEE, per germline (reference sequence). The CDR3 is 14 amino acids.

This clonotype was seen more than once but under ten times. A much larger clonotype is one base distant, so this may be a read error. The genes are TRBV5-1 and TRBJ2-1, with 11 bases lining up with TRBD2. The ends lost 5 bases at V and 6 bases at J; junction bases unmatched: 10. This CDR3 region has 16 residues. Per germline, CDR1 SGHRS and CDR2 YFSETQ. The CDR3 DNA sequence: TGCGCCAGCAGATTACACCCTAGCGGGAGGCCCAATGAGCAGTTCTTC. Encoded protein: CASRLHPSGRPNEQFF.

This clonotype turned up a few times. This could be a read error, since a much larger clone is one nucleotide away. CDR3 sequence: CASSLDFYGQYF. CDR3 DNA sequence: TGTGCCAGCAGTTTAGACTTCTACGGGCAGTACTTC. The chain recombines TRBV6-2 or TRBV6-3 with TRBJ2-7; no definite D call. Germline assignment: CDR1 MNHEY and CDR2 SVGEGT. This CDR3 spans 12 amino acids.

This clonotype was observed at least ten times. This chain uses TRBV29-1 with TRBJ2-3; D may match TRBD1 or TRBD2 (6 bases each). Trimming pared 0 bases from V and 5 bases from J, leaving 9 bases between. The CDR3 contains 13 residues. Germline CDR1 reads SQVTM; CDR2 reads ANQGSEA. The CDR3 nucleotides are TGCAGCGTTGAAGAACAGGGAGGAGATACGCAGTATTTT. This sequence encodes CSVEEQGGDTQYF.

As to this clonotype: A read error may account for a junction end that differs from germline. The genes are TRBV25-1 and TRBJ2-5; 8 nucleotides line up with TRBD2. The germline CDR1 and CDR2 sequences are MGHDK and SYGVNS. The CDR3 spans 15 residues. The CDR3 DNA reads as TGTGCCAGCAGTGGACCAACTAGCGGACAAGAGACTCAGTACTTC. Translated: CASSGPTSGQETQYF.

This clonotype was picked up a small number of times. With a much larger clone just one base away, this may be a read error. This sequence joins TRBV6-6 and TRBJ2-7; 8 bases agree with TRBD2. The CDR3 extends over 15 amino acids. The germline V gene has CDR1 MNHNY and CDR2 SVGAGI (reference sequence). CDR3 in DNA: TGTGCCAACAGTTACGGGGGACTAGATTCCTACGAGCAGTACTTC. Translation: CANSYGGLDSYEQYF.

Regarding this clonotype: The junction departs from the called germline gene at one end, perhaps through a read error. This chain joins TRBV14 and TRBJ2-5; D is perhaps TRBD2 (6 bases). The CDR3 extends over 15 amino acids. Germline V gene data show CDR1 as SGHDN and CDR2 as FVKESK. The CDR3 sequence: CASNQDLEGTETQYF. The CDR3 DNA reads TGTGCCAGCAACCAAGATCTGGAGGGGACGGAGACCCAGTACTTC.